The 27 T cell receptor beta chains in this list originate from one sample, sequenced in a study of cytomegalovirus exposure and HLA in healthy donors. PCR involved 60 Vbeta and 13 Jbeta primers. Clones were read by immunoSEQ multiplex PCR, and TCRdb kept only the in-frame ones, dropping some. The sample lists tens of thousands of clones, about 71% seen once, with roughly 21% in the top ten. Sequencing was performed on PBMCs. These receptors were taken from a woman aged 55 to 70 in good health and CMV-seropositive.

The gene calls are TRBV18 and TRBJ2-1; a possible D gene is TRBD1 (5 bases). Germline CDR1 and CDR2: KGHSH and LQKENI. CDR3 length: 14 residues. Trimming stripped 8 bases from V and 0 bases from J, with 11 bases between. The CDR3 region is CASARQSSYNEQFF. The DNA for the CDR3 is TGTGCCAGCGCGAGACAGAGCTCCTACAATGAGCAGTTCTTC.

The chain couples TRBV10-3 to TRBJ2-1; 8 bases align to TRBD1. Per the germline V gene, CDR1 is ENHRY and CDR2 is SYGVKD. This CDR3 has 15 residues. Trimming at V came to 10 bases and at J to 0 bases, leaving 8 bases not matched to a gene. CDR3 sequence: CASSQGAPSYNEQFF. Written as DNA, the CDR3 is TGTGCCAGCAGCCAGGGGGCGCCCTCCTACAATGAGCAGTTCTTC.

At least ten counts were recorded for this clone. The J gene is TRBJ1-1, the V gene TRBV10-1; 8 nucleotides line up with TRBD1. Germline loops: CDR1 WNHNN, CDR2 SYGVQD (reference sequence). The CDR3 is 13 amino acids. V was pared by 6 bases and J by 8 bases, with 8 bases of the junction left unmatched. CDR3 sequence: CASSRGQDKEAFF. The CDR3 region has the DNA TGCGCCAGCAGCCGGGGACAGGACAAAGAAGCTTTCTTT.

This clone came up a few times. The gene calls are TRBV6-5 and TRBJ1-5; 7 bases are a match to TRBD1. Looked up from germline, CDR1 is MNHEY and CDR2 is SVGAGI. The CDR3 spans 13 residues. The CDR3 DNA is TGTGCAACCAAAGGGGGCTCTGGCCAGCCCCAGCATTTT. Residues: CATKGGSGQPQHF.

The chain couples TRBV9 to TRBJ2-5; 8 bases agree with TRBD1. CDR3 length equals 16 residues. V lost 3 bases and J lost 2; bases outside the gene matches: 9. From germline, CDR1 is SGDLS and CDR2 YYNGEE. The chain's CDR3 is CASSESIGQGQETQYF. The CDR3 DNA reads TGTGCCAGCAGCGAGAGCATCGGACAGGGTCAAGAGACCCAGTACTTC.

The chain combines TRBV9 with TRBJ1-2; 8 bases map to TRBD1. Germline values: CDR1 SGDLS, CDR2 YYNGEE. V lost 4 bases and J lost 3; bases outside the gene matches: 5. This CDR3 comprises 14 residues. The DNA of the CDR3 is TGTGCCAGCAGCAGACCGGACAGGGACTATGGCTACACCTTC. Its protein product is CASSRPDRDYGYTF. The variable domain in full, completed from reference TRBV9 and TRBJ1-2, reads DSGVTQTPKHLITATGQRVTLRCSPRSGDLSVYWYQQSLDQGLQFLIQYYNGEERAKGNILERFSAQQFPDLHSELNLSSLELGDSALYFCASSRPDRDYGYTFGSGTRLTVV.

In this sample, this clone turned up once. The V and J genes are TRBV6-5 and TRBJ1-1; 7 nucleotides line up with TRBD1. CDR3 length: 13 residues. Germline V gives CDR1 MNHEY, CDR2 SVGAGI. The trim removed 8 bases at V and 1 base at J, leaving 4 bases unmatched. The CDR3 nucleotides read TGTGCCAGCCGGGACAGAAGGAACACTGAAGCTTTCTTT. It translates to CASRDRRNTEAFF.

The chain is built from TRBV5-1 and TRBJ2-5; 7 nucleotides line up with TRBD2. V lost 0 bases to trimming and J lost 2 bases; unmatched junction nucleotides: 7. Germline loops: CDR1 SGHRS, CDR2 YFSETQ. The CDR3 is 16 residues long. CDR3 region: CASSLGEWGGQETQYF. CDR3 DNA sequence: TGCGCCAGCAGCTTGGGGGAATGGGGGGGTCAAGAGACCCAGTACTTC. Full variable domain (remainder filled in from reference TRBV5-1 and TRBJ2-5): KAGVTQTPRYLIKTRGQQVTLSCSPISGHRSVSWYQQTPGQGLQFLFEYFSETQRNKGNFPGRFSGRQFSNSRSEMNVSTLELGDSALYLCASSLGEWGGQETQYFGPGTRLLVL.

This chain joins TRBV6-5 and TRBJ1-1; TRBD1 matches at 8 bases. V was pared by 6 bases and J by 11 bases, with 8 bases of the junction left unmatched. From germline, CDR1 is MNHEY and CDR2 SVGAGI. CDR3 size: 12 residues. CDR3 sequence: CASSPGQDMAFF. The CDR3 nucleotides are TGTGCCAGCAGCCCGGGACAGGACATGGCTTTCTTT.

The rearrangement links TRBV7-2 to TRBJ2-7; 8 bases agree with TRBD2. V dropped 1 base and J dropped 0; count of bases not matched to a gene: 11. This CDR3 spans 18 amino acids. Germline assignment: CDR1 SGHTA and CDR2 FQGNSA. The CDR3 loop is CASSLEIVGGASSYEQYF. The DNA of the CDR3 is TGTGCCAGCAGCTTAGAAATCGTCGGGGGGGCCAGCTCCTACGAGCAGTACTTC. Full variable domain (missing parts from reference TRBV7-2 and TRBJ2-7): GAGVSQSPSNKVTEKGKDVELRCDPISGHTALYWYRQSLGQGLEFLIYFQGNSAPDKSGLPSDRFSAERTGGSVSTLTIQRTQQEDSAVYLCASSLEIVGGASSYEQYFGPGTRLTVT.

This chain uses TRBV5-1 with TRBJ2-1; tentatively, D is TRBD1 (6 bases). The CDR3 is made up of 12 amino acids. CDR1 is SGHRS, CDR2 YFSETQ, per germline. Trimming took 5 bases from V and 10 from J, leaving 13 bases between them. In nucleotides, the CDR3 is TGCGCCAGCAGTTCCAGGGGTGACGAGCAGTTCTTC. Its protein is CASSSRGDEQFF.

CDR3 coding DNA: TGTGCCAGCAGTAATACCGGGACAGGGAACACCGGGGAGCTGTTTTTT. Protein product: CASSNTGTGNTGELFF. The chain couples TRBV6-4 to TRBJ2-2; TRBD1 matches 8 bases. The junction had 6 bases not matched to a gene; V was cut back by 5 bases and J by 1 base. CDR1 is MRHNA, CDR2 SNTAGT, per germline. CDR3 length equals 16 residues.

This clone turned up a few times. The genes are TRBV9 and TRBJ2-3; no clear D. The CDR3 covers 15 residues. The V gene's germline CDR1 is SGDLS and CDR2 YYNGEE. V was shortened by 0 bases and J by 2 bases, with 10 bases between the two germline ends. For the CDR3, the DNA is TGTGCCAGCAGCGTAGATCCAGAATACACAGATACGCAGTATTTT. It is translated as CASSVDPEYTDTQYF.

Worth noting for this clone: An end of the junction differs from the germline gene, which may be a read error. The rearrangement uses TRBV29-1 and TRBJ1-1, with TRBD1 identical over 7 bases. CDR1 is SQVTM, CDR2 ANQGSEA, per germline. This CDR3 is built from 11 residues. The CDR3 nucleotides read TGCAGCGTTTCAGACACACAGGGGTCCAATTTT. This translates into CSVSDTQGSNF.

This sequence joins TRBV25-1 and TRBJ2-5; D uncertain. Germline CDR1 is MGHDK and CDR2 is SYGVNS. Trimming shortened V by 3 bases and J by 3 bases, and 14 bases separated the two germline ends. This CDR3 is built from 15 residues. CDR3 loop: CASSDGAVFEETQYF. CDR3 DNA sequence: TGTGCCAGCAGTGACGGCGCGGTGTTTGAAGAGACCCAGTACTTC.

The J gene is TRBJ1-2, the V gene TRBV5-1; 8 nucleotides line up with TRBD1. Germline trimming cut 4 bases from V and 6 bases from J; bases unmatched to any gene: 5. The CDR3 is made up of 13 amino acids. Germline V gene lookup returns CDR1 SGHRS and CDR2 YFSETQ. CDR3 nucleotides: TGCGCCAGCAGCCTGGACAGGGACAATGGCTACACCTTC. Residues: CASSLDRDNGYTF.

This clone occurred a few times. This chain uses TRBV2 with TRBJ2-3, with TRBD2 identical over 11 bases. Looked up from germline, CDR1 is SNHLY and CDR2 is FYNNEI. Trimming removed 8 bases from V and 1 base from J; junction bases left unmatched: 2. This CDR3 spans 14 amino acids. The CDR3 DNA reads TGTGCCAGCGCGGGACTAGCGGGCACAGATACGCAGTATTTT. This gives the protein CASAGLAGTDTQYF.

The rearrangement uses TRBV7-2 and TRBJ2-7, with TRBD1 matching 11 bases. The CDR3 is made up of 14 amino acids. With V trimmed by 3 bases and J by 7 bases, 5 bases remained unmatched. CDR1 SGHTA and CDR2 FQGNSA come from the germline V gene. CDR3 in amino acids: CASSLGQGVWEQYF. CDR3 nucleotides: TGTGCCAGCAGCTTGGGACAGGGGGTTTGGGAGCAGTACTTC.

CDR3 sequence (DNA): TGTGCAAGTCGCTCGGGGGGGGTTGAGCAGTTCTTC. This translates into CASRSGGVEQFF. The chain uses TRBV12-2 and TRBJ2-1; the D call TRBD2 from the table was never checked on the DNA. TRBV12-2 is termed a pseudogene. CDR3 length: 12 amino acids.

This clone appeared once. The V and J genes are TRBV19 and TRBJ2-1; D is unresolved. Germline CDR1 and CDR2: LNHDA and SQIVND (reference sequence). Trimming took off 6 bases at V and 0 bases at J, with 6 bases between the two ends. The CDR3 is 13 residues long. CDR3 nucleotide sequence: TGTGCCAGTAGGCCAGTCTCCTACAATGAGCAGTTCTTC. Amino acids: CASRPVSYNEQFF.

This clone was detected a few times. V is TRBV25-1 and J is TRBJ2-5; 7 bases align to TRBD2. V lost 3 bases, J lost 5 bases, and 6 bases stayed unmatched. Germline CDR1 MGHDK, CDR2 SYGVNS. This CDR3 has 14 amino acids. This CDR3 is CASSDVGGIETQYF. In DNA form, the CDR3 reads TGTGCCAGCAGTGATGTCGGGGGGATCGAGACCCAGTACTTC.

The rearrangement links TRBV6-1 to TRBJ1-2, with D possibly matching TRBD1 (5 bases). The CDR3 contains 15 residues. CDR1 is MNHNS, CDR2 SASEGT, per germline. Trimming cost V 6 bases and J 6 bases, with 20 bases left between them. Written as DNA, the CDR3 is TGTGCCAGCAGCGAGGTTCCCCAGGGTTACAATGGCTACACCTTC. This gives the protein CASSEVPQGYNGYTF.

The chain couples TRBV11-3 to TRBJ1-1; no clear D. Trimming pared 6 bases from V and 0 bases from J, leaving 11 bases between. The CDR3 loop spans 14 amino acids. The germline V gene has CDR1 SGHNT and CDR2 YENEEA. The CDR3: CASSAPRLNTEAFF. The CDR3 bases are TGTGCCAGCAGTGCCCCCAGATTGAACACTGAAGCTTTCTTT.

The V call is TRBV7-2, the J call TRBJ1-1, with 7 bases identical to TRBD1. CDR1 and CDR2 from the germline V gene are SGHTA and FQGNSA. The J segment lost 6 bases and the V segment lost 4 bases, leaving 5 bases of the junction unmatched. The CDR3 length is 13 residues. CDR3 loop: CASSYTQGAEAFF. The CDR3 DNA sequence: TGTGCCAGCAGCTATACTCAGGGGGCTGAAGCTTTCTTT.

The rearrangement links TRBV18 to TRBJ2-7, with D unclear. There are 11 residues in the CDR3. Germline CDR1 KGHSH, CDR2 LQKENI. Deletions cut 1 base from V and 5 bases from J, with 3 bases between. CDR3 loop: CASSPQHEQYF. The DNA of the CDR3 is TGTGCCAGCTCACCACAGCACGAGCAGTACTTC.

The CDR3, as DNA: TGTGCCAGCAGCCTTAGCGGGGCGCAAGAGACCCAGTACTTC. Its translation is CASSLSGAQETQYF. This chain connects TRBV7-2 to TRBJ2-5, with 8 bases matching TRBD2. The CDR3 length is 14 residues. With V trimmed by 5 bases and J by 2 bases, 4 bases remained unmatched. CDR1 SGHTA and CDR2 FQGNSA come from the germline V gene.

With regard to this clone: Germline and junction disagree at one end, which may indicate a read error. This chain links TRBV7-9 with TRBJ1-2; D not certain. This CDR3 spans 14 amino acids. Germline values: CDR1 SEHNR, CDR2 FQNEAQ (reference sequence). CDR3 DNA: TGTTCCAGCAGCTTAGGCTCGGGTAACTATGGCTACACCTTC. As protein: CSSSLGSGNYGYTF.